This T cell receptor beta chain was observed in a study of radiotherapy plus CTLA-4 blockade in lung cancer. Generated by immunoSEQ multiplex PCR, the TCRdb table keeps only in-frame clones and is missing some. The table shows fewer than 100,000 clones, with approximately 84% occurring only once. Sequences were derived from peripheral blood, sampled from a patient treated with radiotherapy plus ipilimumab. The receptor was isolated from a human donor with non-small cell lung cancer who had stable disease on radiotherapy plus ipilimumab.

The chain's CDR3 is CASSTGTGRSFDEKLFF. Here the CDR3 DNA reads TGTGCCAGCAGCACCGGGACAGGGAGAAGTTTCGATGAAAAACTGTTTTTT. The chain uses TRBV7-3 and TRBJ1-4, with TRBD1 matching over 9 bases. Germline assignment: CDR1 SGHTA and CDR2 FQGTGA. The CDR3 is made up of 17 amino acids. V lost 5 bases, J lost 6 bases, and 13 bases stayed unmatched. The full variable domain, completed using reference TRBV7-3 and TRBJ1-4, is GAGVSQTPSNKVTEKGKYVELRCDPISGHTALYWYRQSLGQGPEFLIYFQGTGAADDSGLPNDRFFAVRPEGSVSTLKIQRTERGDSAVYLCASSTGTGRSFDEKLFFGSGTQLSVL.